The 26 T cell receptor beta chains given below trace back to one sample, sequenced in a study of spatial heterogeneity in lung cancer. Time point reported: sample taken at primary tumor resection. Extraction of whole RNA from tumor, nontumor lung or frozen PBMC preceded unsorted sequencing. Each CDR3 protein gets one entry after TCRdb re-called the 5' RACE reads with MiXCR. Among tens of thousands of distinct CDR3 sequences listed, less than 8.5% were seen once. This specimen consisted of PBMCs, obtained at surgery. These receptors were obtained from a female donor with early-stage non-small cell lung cancer.

In the case of this clonotype: A much larger clone lies one base from this, so it may be a read error. The chain recombines TRBV29-1 with TRBJ2-3, with D hard to call. V shed 0 bases and J shed 8 bases, with 12 bases lying between them. Germline assignment: CDR1 SQVTM and CDR2 ANQGSEA. This CDR3 is 13 amino acids long. The CDR3 DNA sequence: TGCAGCGTTGAAGATCCCTTCTCAGGTACGCAGTATTTT. It yields the protein CSVEDPFSGTQYF.

This chain connects TRBV27 to TRBJ2-2, with D perhaps matching TRBD2 (5 bases). Germline V CDR1 and CDR2: MNHEY, SMNVEV (reference sequence). Trimming stripped 5 bases from V and 1 base from J, with 20 bases between. The CDR3 is made up of 18 amino acids. CDR3 nucleotide sequence: TGTGCCAGCAGTCCCCTAGCCCTCTCAGGAATGAACACCGGGGAGCTGTTTTTT. Amino acids: CASSPLALSGMNTGELFF.

In this sample, this clonotype turned up many times. The chain carries TRBV7-3 and TRBJ1-5, with no clear D. Per the germline V gene, CDR1 is SGHTA and CDR2 is FQGTGA. The length of the CDR3 is 13 residues. Between the trimmed V and J ends, which lost 0 bases and 5 bases, there was a span of 5 bases. CDR3 nucleotide sequence: TGTGCCAGCAGCTTAACGCCCGATCAGCCCCAGCATTTT. Its protein product is CASSLTPDQPQHF. Full variable domain (rest looked up from reference TRBV7-3 and TRBJ1-5): GAGVSQTPSNKVTEKGKYVELRCDPISGHTALYWYRQSLGQGPEFLIYFQGTGAADDSGLPNDRFFAVRPEGSVSTLKIQRTERGDSAVYLCASSLTPDQPQHFGDGTRLSIL.

This clonotype was recorded at least ten times. This chain's CDR3 is CASLGIEGAIVNYGYTF. The CDR3 nucleotides are TGTGCCAGCCTAGGGATCGAGGGGGCCATCGTGAACTATGGCTACACCTTC. The genes are TRBV6-4 and TRBJ1-2; 7 nucleotides agree with TRBD1. Germline values: CDR1 MRHNA, CDR2 SNTAGT. V was pared by 8 bases and J by 2 bases, with 17 bases of the junction left unmatched. CDR3 length equals 17 residues.

Ten or more counts support this clonotype. The J gene is TRBJ2-3, the V gene TRBV16, with 7 positions matching TRBD1. The germline CDR1 and CDR2 sequences are KGHSY and FQNENV. With V trimmed by 3 bases and J by 2 bases, 5 bases remained unmatched. CDR3 length: 15 amino acids. CDR3 DNA: TGTGCCAGCAGCCAGGGGACAGCCTCCACAGATACGCAGTATTTT. Translating gives CASSQGTASTDTQYF.

This clonotype was seen at least ten times. The chain uses TRBV11-2 and TRBJ1-2, with D tentatively TRBD1 (5 bases). Germline-derived CDR1 and CDR2 are SGHAT and FQNNGV. The CDR3 contains 12 residues. Trimming took off 8 bases at V and 5 bases at J, with 12 bases between the two ends. Here the CDR3 DNA reads TGTGCCAGCGGGGCACGCGATTATGGCTACACCTTC. Amino acids: CASGARDYGYTF.

This clonotype has ten or more counts. In this CDR3 the conserved last residue, phenylalanine or tryptophan, is missing, so a read error is likely. The DNA is omitted, as the CDR3 cannot be located on it reliably, and the CDR3 follows TCRdb's listing. The chain has TRBV27 and TRBJ2-7; the table gives TRBD2 as D, unverified against the DNA. The CDR3 spans 10 residues, counting both ends. The germline CDR1 and CDR2 sequences are MNHEY and SMNVEV (reference sequence). CDR3 sequence: CASIPESGRL.

This clonotype was counted ten times or more. It is unclear where the CDR3 begins or ends on the DNA, so no DNA is shown, and the CDR3 is as TCRdb lists it. The rearrangement links TRBV29-1 to TRBJ1-4; the DNA was not used to check the table's D call, TRBD1. The CDR3 contains 11 residues when both ends are counted. The germline CDR1 and CDR2 sequences are SQVTM and ANQGSEA. CDR3 region: CSVGTGSVVFF.

The V and J genes are TRBV29-1 and TRBJ1-3; D gene uncertain. V was shortened by 0 bases and J by 8 bases, with 5 bases between the two germline ends. CDR1 and CDR2 (germline): SQVTM, ANQGSEA. The CDR3 has 11 residues. The DNA for the CDR3 is TGCAGCGTTGAAGAGGGAGACACCATATATTTT. Its translation: CSVEEGDTIYF. The whole variable domain, remainder taken from reference TRBV29-1 and TRBJ1-3, is SAVISQKPSRDICQRGTSLTIQCQVDSQVTMMFWYRQQPGQSLTLIATANQGSEATYESGFVIDKFPISRPNLTFSTLTVSNMSPEDSSIYLCSVEEGDTIYFGEGSWLTVV.

The sample holds many counts of this clonotype. The CDR3 DNA follows: TGCAGTGCTAGAGAGACAGGCGCACCCCTCCACTTT. Protein: CSARETGAPLHF. The V and J genes are TRBV20-1 and TRBJ1-6, with D maybe TRBD1 (6 bases). The CDR3 is 12 residues long. The V end lost 0 bases, the J end lost 11 bases, and 8 bases lay between the germline ends. The germline V gene encodes CDR1 DFQATT and CDR2 SNEGSKA (reference sequence).

Many counts were recorded for this clonotype. The chain links TRBV2 to TRBJ1-2, with a tentative D call TRBD1 (5 bases). The CDR3 runs 12 residues. From germline, CDR1 is SNHLY and CDR2 FYNNEI. Trimming stripped 3 bases from V and 8 bases from J, with 10 bases between. DNA for the CDR3: TGTGCCAGCAGTGATGACAGACCAGGCTACACCTTC. Translation gives CASSDDRPGYTF.

This clonotype was counted many times. V and J are TRBV5-1 and TRBJ2-6; the D is unclear. The germline gives CDR1 SGHRS, CDR2 YFSETQ. Trimming pared 0 bases from V and 2 bases from J, leaving 6 bases between. CDR3 length: 15 residues. CDR3 nucleotides: TGCGCCAGCAGCTTGGCCTTGGCTGGGGCCAACGTCCTGACTTTC. It translates to CASSLALAGANVLTF. Full variable domain (missing parts from reference TRBV5-1 and TRBJ2-6): KAGVTQTPRYLIKTRGQQVTLSCSPISGHRSVSWYQQTPGQGLQFLFEYFSETQRNKGNFPGRFSGRQFSNSRSEMNVSTLELGDSALYLCASSLALAGANVLTFGAGSRLTVL.

This clonotype was seen repeatedly, ten times or more. This chain connects TRBV4-1 to TRBJ1-4; 12 bases align to TRBD1. Germline CDR1 MGHRA, CDR2 YSYEKL. This CDR3 comprises 19 residues. V was pared by 2 bases and J by 7 bases, with 14 bases of the junction left unmatched. The CDR3 loop reads CASSQQLPGQGAPGEKLFF. In DNA, the CDR3 is TGCGCCAGCAGCCAACAACTCCCGGGACAGGGGGCGCCGGGTGAAAAACTGTTTTTT.

This clonotype was counted ten times or more. Germline and junction disagree at one end, which may indicate a read error. J is TRBJ2-3 and V is TRBV7-3; 12 bases agree with TRBD1. Germline lookup yields CDR1 SGHTA and CDR2 FQGTGA. CDR3 size: 17 residues. CDR3 sequence reads: CASSVTGTGGGVDTQYF. The CDR3 DNA is TGTGCCAGCAGCGTAACCGGGACAGGGGGCGGGGTAGATACGCAGTATTTT. Complete variable domain (other parts from reference TRBV7-3 and TRBJ2-3): GAGVSQTPSNKVTEKGKYVELRCDPISGHTALYWYRQSLGQGPEFLIYFQGTGAADDSGLPNDRFFAVRPEGSVSTLKIQRTERGDSAVYLCASSVTGTGGGVDTQYFGPGTRLTVL.

This clonotype was seen repeatedly, ten times or more. This chain links TRBV10-3 with TRBJ2-7; D gene uncertain. This CDR3 spans 11 amino acids. V was clipped by 4 bases and J by 4 bases, with 5 bases between them. Germline loops: CDR1 ENHRY, CDR2 SYGVKD. The CDR3, as DNA: TGTGCCATCAGTGGTAGGTACGAGCAGTACTTC. Amino acids: CAISGRYEQYF.

This clonotype was picked up many times. This chain connects TRBV4-2 to TRBJ2-5, with D tentatively TRBD2 (6 bases). The CDR3 consists of 14 residues. Germline CDR1 LGHNA, CDR2 YNFKEQ. V lost 3 bases, J lost 5 bases, and 13 bases lay in between. The CDR3 is CASSHPSAGETQYF. The CDR3 coding sequence is TGTGCCAGCAGCCACCCTAGCGCGGGGGAGACCCAGTACTTC.

This clonotype was found many times. This chain uses TRBV5-1 with TRBJ2-7; no reliable D call. Trimming took 4 bases from V and 4 from J, leaving 6 bases between them. This CDR3 is 11 amino acids long. From germline, CDR1 is SGHRS and CDR2 YFSETQ. The CDR3 nucleotides read TGCGCCAGCAGCAACAATTACGAGCAGTACTTC. Amino acid sequence: CASSNNYEQYF.

The chain couples TRBV5-1 to TRBJ2-1; TRBD1 agrees at 8 bases. The CDR3 has 15 amino acids. Losses at the gene ends were 4 bases for V and 7 bases for J; bases not matched to a gene: 10. Germline-derived CDR1 and CDR2 are SGHRS and YFSETQ. The CDR3 DNA sequence: TGCGCCAGCAGCCCTGGGGGCAGGGGGCTAAATGAGCAGTTCTTC. Its protein is CASSPGGRGLNEQFF. The complete variable domain, with remaining parts taken from reference TRBV5-1 and TRBJ2-1, reads KAGVTQTPRYLIKTRGQQVTLSCSPISGHRSVSWYQQTPGQGLQFLFEYFSETQRNKGNFPGRFSGRQFSNSRSEMNVSTLELGDSALYLCASSPGGRGLNEQFFGPGTRLTVL.

There are many counts of this clonotype. The chain recombines TRBV6-2 or TRBV6-3 with TRBJ2-4; 10 bases map to TRBD2. In germline, CDR1 is MNHEY, CDR2 SVGEGT. V dropped 2 bases and J dropped 14; count of bases not matched to a gene: 6. The CDR3 consists of 13 residues. The CDR3 here is CASSYNPTSGEYF. CDR3 nucleotide sequence: TGTGCCAGCAGTTACAACCCAACTAGCGGGGAGTACTTC.

The CDR3 DNA is TGTGCCAGCAGCTTTAGGACACCCCCGGGGGATACGCAGTATTTT. Translated: CASSFRTPPGDTQYF. V gene TRBV5-4 combines with J gene TRBJ2-3, with D possibly being TRBD1 or TRBD2 (5 bases each). This CDR3 has 15 amino acids. The ends were cut back, 2 bases at V and 6 bases at J, with 16 bases in the middle. From germline, CDR1 is SGHNT and CDR2 YYREEE (reference sequence).

At least ten counts were recorded for this clonotype. This sequence joins TRBV28 and TRBJ2-3, with TRBD2 identical over 9 bases. The V gene's germline CDR1 is MDHEN and CDR2 SYDVKM. The CDR3 consists of 14 residues. With 2 bases clipped from V and 5 bases from J, the junction kept 2 bases outside the gene matches. The CDR3: CASSLAGGQDTQYF. In DNA, the CDR3 is TGTGCCAGCAGTTTAGCGGGGGGGCAAGATACGCAGTATTTT.

The chain couples TRBV6-5 to TRBJ2-5; 8 bases are a match to TRBD2. This CDR3 is 15 amino acids long. V lost 4 bases, J lost 2 bases, and 6 bases stayed unmatched. Germline CDR1 and CDR2: MNHEY and SVGAGI. This chain's CDR3 is CASSWNSGDQETQYF. The CDR3, as DNA: TGTGCCAGCAGTTGGAATAGCGGGGATCAAGAGACCCAGTACTTC.

The chain recombines TRBV12-3 or TRBV12-4 with TRBJ1-2; 8 bases are shared with TRBD1. There are 13 residues in the CDR3. J was trimmed by 7 bases and V by 9 bases; bases with no gene match: 10. The CDR3 reads CASKTGAVGGYTF. CDR3 DNA sequence: TGTGCCAGTAAGACAGGGGCTGTGGGTGGCTACACCTTC.

This clonotype appeared many times. This chain uses TRBV29-1 with TRBJ1-2; D gene unclear. V lost 5 bases, J lost 8 bases, and 15 bases lay in between. This CDR3 region has 12 residues. Germline V gene lookup returns CDR1 SQVTM and CDR2 ANQGSEA. The CDR3 is CSVIRGLEGYTF. CDR3 in DNA: TGCAGCGTTATTCGGGGATTGGAGGGCTACACCTTC.

This clonotype has ten or more counts. The chain has TRBV20-1 and TRBJ2-1; a possible D gene is TRBD1 (6 bases). The germline CDR1 and CDR2 sequences are DFQATT and SNEGSKA (reference sequence). The CDR3 totals 15 residues. V was clipped by 5 bases and J by 5 bases, with 19 bases between them. CDR3 residues: CSAARWDMKDNEQFF. In DNA form, the CDR3 reads TGCAGTGCTGCTCGCTGGGACATGAAGGACAATGAGCAGTTCTTC.

As to this clonotype: Since a much larger clone is just one base distant, this may be a read error. This chain links TRBV5-1 with TRBJ2-2; 9 nucleotides align to TRBD1. Germline V gene lookup returns CDR1 SGHRS and CDR2 YFSETQ. CDR3 length: 13 amino acids. The CDR3 region has the DNA TGCGTCACCGGGACAGGGTCCGCCGGGGAGCTGTTTTTT. It is translated as CVTGTGSAGELFF.